This T cell receptor (beta chain) was identified during a study of monozygotic twins with inflammatory bowel disease. TCRdb re-called the 5' RACE reads; one entry per CDR3 protein, DNA not given. The sample data list a few hundred thousand distinct CDR3 sequences. Concerning this clonotype: Its antigen is currently unknown.

Study-level findings and limits: Compared with healthy twins, IBD patients shared fewer clonotypes with others, especially with disease activity.

The sequence was obtained from a human donor with ulcerative colitis or Crohn's disease, or a healthy co-twin of an affected twin (not recorded which). The sequencing sample was made of blood.

The CDR3: CASSSSPSSYNEQFF. The V gene is TRBV5-5, the J gene TRBJ2-1. CDR1 and CDR2 from the germline V gene are SGHKS and YYEKEE (reference sequence). The CDR3 covers 15 residues. The whole variable domain, remainder taken from reference TRBV5-5 and TRBJ2-1, is DAGVTQSPTHLIKTRGQQVTLRCSPISGHKSVSWYQQVLGQGPQFIFQYYEKEERGRGNFPDRFSARQFPNYSSELNVNALLLGDSALYLCASSSSPSSYNEQFFGPGTRLTVL.